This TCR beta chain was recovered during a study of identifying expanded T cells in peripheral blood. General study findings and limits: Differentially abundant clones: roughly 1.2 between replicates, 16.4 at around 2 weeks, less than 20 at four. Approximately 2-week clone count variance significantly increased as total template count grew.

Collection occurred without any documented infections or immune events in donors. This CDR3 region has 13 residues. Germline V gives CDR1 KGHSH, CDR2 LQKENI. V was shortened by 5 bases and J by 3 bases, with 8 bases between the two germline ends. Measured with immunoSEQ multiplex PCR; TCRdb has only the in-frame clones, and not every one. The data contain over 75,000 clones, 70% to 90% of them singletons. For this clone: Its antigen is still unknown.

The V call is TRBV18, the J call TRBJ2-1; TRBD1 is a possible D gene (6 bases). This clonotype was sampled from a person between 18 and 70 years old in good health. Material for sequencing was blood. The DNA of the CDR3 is TGTGCCAGCTCAGGGGGACACTACAATGAGCAGTTCTTC. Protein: CASSGGHYNEQFF. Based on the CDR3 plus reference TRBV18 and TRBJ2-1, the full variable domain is NAGVMQNPRHLVRRRGQEARLRCSPMKGHSHVYWYRQLPEEGLKFMVYLQKENIIDESGMPKERFSAEFPKEGPSILRIQQVVRGDSAAYFCASSGGHYNEQFFGPGTRLTVL.